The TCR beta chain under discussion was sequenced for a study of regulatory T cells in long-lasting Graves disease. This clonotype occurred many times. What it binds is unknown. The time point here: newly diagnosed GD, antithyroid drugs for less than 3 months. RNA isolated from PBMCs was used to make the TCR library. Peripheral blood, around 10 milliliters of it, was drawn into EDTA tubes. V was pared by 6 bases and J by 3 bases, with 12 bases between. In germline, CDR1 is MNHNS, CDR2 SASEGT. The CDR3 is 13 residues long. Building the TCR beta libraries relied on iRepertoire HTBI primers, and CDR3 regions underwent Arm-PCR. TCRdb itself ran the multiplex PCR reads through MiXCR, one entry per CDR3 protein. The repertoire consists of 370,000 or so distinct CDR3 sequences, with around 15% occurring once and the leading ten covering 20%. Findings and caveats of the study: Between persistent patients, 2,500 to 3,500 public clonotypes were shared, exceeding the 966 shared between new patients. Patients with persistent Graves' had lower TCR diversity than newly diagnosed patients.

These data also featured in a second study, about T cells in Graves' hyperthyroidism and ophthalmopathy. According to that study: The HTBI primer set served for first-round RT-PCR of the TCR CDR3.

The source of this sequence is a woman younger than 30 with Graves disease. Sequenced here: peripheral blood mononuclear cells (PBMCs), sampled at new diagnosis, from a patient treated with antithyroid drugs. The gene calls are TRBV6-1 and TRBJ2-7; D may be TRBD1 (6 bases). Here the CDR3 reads CASRVLTGYEQYF. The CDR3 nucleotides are TGTGCCAGCAGGGTTTTGACAGGCTACGAGCAGTACTTC.